This section outlines one T cell receptor beta chain sequence together with its context. Authors' analysis steps: The assay estimated nucleated cells by amplifying reference gene primers. Data came from immunoSEQ multiplex PCR; TCRdb stores just in-frame clones and leaves some out. V, J and clone size were drawn from that table, and D and trimming were deduced from the DNA. The top ten clones hold less than 3% of a sample with roughly 280,000 clones, about 87% of them seen once. This specimen comes from a study of blood T cell repertoires in COVID-19. Study details: Some COVID-19 samples were acute and others convalescent; all came from the United States, Italy and Spain.

Trimming removed 2 bases at V and 5 bases at J, with 8 bases between. The CDR3 runs to 13 residues. Germline V gene lookup returns CDR1 SGHTS and CDR2 YDEGEE. Residents of approximately 25 US areas, aged about 18 to 95 years, made up the participants. The study assigned cohorts using participant-reported clinical history. The V gene is TRBV5-8, the J gene TRBJ1-5, with D unclear. This receptor was obtained from a woman between 45 and 60 years old who had recovered from COVID-19. Specimen: PBMCs or T cells enriched from blood (not recorded which). This CDR3 reads CASSFGGYQPQHF. The CDR3 nucleotides are TGTGCCAGCAGCTTTGGCGGGTATCAGCCCCAGCATTTT.